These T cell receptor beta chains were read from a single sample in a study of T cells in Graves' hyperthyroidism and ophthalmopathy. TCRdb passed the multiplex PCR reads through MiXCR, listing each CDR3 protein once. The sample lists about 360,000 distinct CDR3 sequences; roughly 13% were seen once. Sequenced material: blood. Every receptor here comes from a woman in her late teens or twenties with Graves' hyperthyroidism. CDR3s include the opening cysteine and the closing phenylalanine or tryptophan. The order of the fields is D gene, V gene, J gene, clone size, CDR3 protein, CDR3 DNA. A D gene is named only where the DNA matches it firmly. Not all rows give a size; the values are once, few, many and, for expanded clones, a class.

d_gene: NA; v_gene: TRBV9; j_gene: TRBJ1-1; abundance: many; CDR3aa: CASSVGRHSEAFF; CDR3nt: TGTGCCAGCAGCGTCGGCAGGCACTCTGAAGCTTTCTTT
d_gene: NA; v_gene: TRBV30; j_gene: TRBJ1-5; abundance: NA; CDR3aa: CAWGTLNQPQHF; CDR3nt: TGTGCCTGGGGGACCCTCAATCAGCCCCAGCATTTT
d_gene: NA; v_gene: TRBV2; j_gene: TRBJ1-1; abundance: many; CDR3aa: CASSDGFAGDTEAFF; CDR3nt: TGTGCCAGCAGTGACGGTTTTGCAGGGGACACTGAAGCTTTCTTT
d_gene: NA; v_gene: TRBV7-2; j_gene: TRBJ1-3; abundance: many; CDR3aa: CASSPPGLEGNTIYF; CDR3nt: TGTGCCAGCAGCCCTCCGGGTCTGGAGGGAAACACCATATATTTT
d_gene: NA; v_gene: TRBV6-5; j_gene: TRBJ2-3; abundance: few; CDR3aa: CASSYERHTQYF; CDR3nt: TGTGCCAGCAGTTACGAGAGGCATACGCAGTATTTT
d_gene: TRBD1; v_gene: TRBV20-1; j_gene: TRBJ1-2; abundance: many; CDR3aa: CSARDYRGQGYYGYTF; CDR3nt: TGCAGTGCTAGAGACTACAGGGGGCAAGGCTACTATGGCTACACCTTC
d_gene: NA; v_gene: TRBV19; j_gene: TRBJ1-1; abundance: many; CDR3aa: CASSIVGGRTEAFF; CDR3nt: TGTGCCAGTAGTATCGTTGGGGGACGGACTGAAGCTTTCTTT
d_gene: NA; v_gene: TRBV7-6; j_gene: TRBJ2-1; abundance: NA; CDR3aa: CASSLSRAEPGEQFF; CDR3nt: TGTGCCAGCAGCTTATCCCGGGCCGAGCCCGGTGAGCAGTTCTTC
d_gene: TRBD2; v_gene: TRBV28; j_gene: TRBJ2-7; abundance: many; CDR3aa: CASSGLRDSYSGRPYEQYF; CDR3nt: TGTGCCAGCAGTGGACTCCGGGACAGCTATAGCGGGAGACCATACGAGCAGTACTTC
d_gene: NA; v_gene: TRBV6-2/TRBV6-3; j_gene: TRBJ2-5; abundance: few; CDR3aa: CASSYLAGWETQYF; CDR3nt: TGTGCCAGCAGTTACCTCGCAGGTTGGGAGACCCAGTACTTC
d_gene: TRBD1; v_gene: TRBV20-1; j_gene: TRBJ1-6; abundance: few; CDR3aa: CSANPPRGHNSPLHF; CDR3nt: TGCAGTGCTAACCCGCCCAGGGGGCATAATTCACCCCTCCACTTT
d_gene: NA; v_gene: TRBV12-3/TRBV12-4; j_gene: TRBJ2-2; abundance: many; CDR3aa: CASPSKAGELFF; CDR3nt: TGTGCCAGCCCCAGTAAAGCCGGGGAGCTGTTTTTT
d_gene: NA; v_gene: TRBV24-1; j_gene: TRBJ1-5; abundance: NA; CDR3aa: CATSDSGDSNQPQHF; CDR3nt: TGTGCCACCAGTGATTCCGGGGATAGCAATCAGCCCCAGCATTTT
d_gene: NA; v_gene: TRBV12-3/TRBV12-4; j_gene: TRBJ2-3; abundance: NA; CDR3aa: CASSSRADTQYF; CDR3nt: TGTGCCAGCAGTTCAAGGGCAGATACGCAGTATTTT
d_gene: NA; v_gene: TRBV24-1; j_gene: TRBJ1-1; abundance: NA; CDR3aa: CATSDFSKVGVNTEAFF; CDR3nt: TGTGCCACCAGTGATTTTTCAAAAGTGGGGGTGAACACTGAAGCTTTCTTT
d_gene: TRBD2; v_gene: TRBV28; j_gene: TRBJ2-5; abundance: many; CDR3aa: CASSIGRGVRTQYF; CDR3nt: TGTGCCAGTTCCATCGGGAGGGGGGTGAGGACCCAGTACTTC
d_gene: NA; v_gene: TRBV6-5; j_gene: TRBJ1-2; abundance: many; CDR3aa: CASSYSTAETYGYTF; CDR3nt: TGTGCCAGCAGTTACTCAACGGCCGAAACCTATGGCTACACCTTC
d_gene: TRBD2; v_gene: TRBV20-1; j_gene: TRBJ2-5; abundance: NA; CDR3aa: CSASPGGGGETQYF; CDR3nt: TGCAGTGCTAGTCCGGGGGGGGGGGGAGAGACCCAGTACTTC
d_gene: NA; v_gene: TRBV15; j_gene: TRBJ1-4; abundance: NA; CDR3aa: CATSSGDEKLFF; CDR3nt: TGTGCCACCAGCAGCGGGGATGAAAAACTGTTTTTT
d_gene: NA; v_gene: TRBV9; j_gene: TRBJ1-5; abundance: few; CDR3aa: CASSVEENQPQHF; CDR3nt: TGTGCCAGCAGCGTAGAGGAAAATCAGCCCCAGCATTTT
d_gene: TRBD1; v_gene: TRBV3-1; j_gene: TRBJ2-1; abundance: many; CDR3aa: CASSPILVQGAPRNEQFF; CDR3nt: TGTGCCAGCAGCCCGATACTTGTACAGGGGGCCCCGAGGAATGAGCAGTTCTTC
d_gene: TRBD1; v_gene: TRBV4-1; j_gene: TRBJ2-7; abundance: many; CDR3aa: CASSTSGQGARYEQYF; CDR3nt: TGCGCCAGCAGCACCTCAGGACAGGGGGCGAGGTACGAGCAGTACTTC
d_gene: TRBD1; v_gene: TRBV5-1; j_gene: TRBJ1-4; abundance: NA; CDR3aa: CASSLVGTGGSKLFF; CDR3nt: TGCGCCAGCAGCTTAGTAGGGACAGGGGGATCAAAACTGTTTTTT
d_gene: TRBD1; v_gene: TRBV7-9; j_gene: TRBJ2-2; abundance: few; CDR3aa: CASSLAKGQGITGELFF; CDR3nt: TGTGCCAGCAGCTTAGCGAAGGGACAGGGGATCACCGGGGAGCTGTTTTTT
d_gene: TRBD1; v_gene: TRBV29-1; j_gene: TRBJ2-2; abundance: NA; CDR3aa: CSVSDRAGTGELFF; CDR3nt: TGCAGCGTATCGGACAGGGCAGGCACCGGGGAGCTGTTTTTT
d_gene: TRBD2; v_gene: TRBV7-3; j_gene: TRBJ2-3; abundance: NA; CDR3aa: CASSLRGFTSDPDTQYF; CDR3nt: TGTGCCAGCAGCTTAAGAGGGTTTACTAGCGACCCCGATACGCAGTATTTT
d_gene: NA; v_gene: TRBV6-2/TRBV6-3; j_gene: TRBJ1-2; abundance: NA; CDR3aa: CASTGAEASYGYTF; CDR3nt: TGTGCCAGCACCGGGGCCGAGGCTAGCTATGGCTACACCTTC
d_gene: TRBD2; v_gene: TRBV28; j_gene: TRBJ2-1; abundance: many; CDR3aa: CASSRPLAGGDEQFF; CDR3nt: TGTGCCAGCAGCCGTCCACTAGCGGGAGGAGATGAGCAGTTCTTC
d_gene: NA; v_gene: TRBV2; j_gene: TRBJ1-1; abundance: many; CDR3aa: CASSEAAEADTEAFF; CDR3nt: TGTGCCAGCAGTGAAGCGGCAGAGGCGGACACTGAAGCTTTCTTT
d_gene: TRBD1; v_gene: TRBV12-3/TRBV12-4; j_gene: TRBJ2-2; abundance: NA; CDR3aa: CASVRTGDRGELFF; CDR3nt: TGTGCCAGTGTAAGGACAGGGGATCGCGGGGAGCTGTTTTTT
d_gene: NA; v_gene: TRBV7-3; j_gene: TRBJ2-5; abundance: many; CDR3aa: CASSLGQGIQETQYF; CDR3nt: TGTGCCAGCAGCTTAGGGCAGGGTATCCAAGAGACCCAGTACTTC
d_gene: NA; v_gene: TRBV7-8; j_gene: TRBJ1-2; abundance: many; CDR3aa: CASSPGLGYTF; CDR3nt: TGTGCCAGCTCCCCGGGGTTAGGCTACACCTTC
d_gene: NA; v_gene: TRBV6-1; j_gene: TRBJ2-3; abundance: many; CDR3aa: CASSRVGTSTDTQYF; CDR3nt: TGTGCCAGCAGCCGCGTAGGGACGAGCACAGATACGCAGTATTTT
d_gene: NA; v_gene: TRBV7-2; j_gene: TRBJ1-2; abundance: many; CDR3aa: CASSLAGLTAGGYTF; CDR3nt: TGTGCCAGCAGCTTAGCGGGACTCACCGCGGGGGGCTACACCTTC
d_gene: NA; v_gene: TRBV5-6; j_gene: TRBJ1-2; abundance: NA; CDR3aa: CASSLEGAPGTYGYTF; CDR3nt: TGTGCCAGCAGCTTGGAAGGTGCTCCAGGGACCTATGGCTACACCTTC
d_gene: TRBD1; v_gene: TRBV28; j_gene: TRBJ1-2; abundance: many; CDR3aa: CASTYRGRDGYTF; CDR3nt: TGTGCCAGCACTTACAGGGGCAGAGATGGCTACACCTTC
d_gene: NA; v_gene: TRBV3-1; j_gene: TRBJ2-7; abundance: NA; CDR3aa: CASSQGHGTYEQYF; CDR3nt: TGTGCCAGCAGCCAAGGTCATGGTACCTACGAGCAGTACTTC
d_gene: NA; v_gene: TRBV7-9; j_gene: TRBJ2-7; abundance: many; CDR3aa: CASSYGVPDEQYF; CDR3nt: TGTGCCAGCAGCTACGGGGTTCCCGACGAGCAGTACTTC
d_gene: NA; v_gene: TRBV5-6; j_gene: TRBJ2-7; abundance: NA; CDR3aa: CASSLSRGEQYF; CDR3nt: TGTGCCAGCAGCTTGAGCAGAGGCGAGCAGTACTTC